This TCR beta chain derives from a study of persistence of HIV-infected CD4 T cells (dated by TCRdb to about 2020). For the wider study: CMV- and HIV-1 Gag-responding CD4+ T cells were isolated from ART-treated individuals so that antigen-driven clonal expansion of HIV-1-infected cells could be examined. The clonality of all cells in each sorted population was measured by TCRbeta sequencing, and the clonality of infected cells was measured by proviral sequencing. Peripheral blood samples of up to roughly 200 mL were taken at multiple time points, with the exception of a couple of participants who underwent leukapheresis at a single time point. The median time the participants had spent on suppressive ART was 8 years. In the cross-participant TCR cluster analysis, eight or nine participants were included for CMV and about 7 participants were included for Gag. Here is what the overall study found, with its caveats: TCRbeta richness in CMV- and Gag-responding cells was significantly lower than in anti-CD3/anti-CD28-responding cells; CMV-responding cells had higher oligoclonality than CD3/CD28-stimulated and Gag-responding cells. Within the same sorted populations, TCR oligoclonality correlated with proviral oligoclonality. Restriction of bulk TCR analyses to the rare CMV-responding cells that actually carried HIV-1 proviruses was not possible. The study involved few individuals and tested only a limited range of antigens. Degenerate expanded CDR3beta sequences were enriched in antigen-responding cells, suggesting convergent selection of CD4+ responses to CMV and Gag.

TCRbeta repertoires were sequenced from genomic DNA with the immunoSEQ hsTCRB assay version 4 in survey mode. Genomic DNA was diluted to around 10 ng/uL, using up to roughly 1 ug per sample for TCRbeta sequencing. The source study handled its data this way. ImmunoSeq Analyzer 3.0 was used for analysis of TCRbeta data, and diversity was computed on productive nucleotide rearrangements. Using the Immunarch R package, the improved Chao index served to estimate lower-bound TCR diversity and the Gini coefficient served to estimate clonality. Nucleotide rearrangements that differed but encoded the same CDR3beta amino acid sequence were counted as separate clonotypes. TCRbeta sequences significantly enriched in antigen-responding cells relative to anti-CD3/anti-CD28-activated cells were identified by differential abundance analysis. GLIPH2 clustered TCRs by predicted peptide-MHC specificity, both within individual participants and across merged participant data sets. TCRdb limited this immuneACCESS table to in-frame rearrangements with V and J called. A share of clones is missing; checked studies link under half to unresolved V genes, and the rest is unexplained. V, J and clone size are those of that table, while D and trimming were read from the DNA. The sample data list roughly 34,000 clones, and roughly 82% of these were observed just once. The ten largest make up about 0.86% of the sample.

Details on this clone: Its antigen specificity is not known. No per-base quality is available; no much larger clone lies one base away.

Taken with the paper, the label for treatment or condition translates to: suppressive antiretroviral therapy. Lysates of CMV-infected fibroblasts were used at about 10 ug/mL for cell stimulation. Nonresponding CD40L-negative CD69-negative CD45RO-high memory CD4+ T cells were sorted as memory populations depleted of antigen-responding cells. Participants were HIV-1-infected adults who started suppressive ART during chronic infection. For at least 4 years, participants had undetectable plasma HIV-1 RNA, below 50 copies/mL. To be included, a participant needed positive CMV serology and a CD4+ T cell count above 400 cells/uL. Before stimulation, PBMCs were isolated using density centrifugation and then depleted of CD8+ T cells. For roughly 17 hours, CD8-depleted PBMCs were stimulated with anti-CD28/CD49d costimulation, a CD40-blocking antibody, and enfuvirtide, which was added to prevent new infections. Sorting was done on either a Beckman Coulter MoFlo Legacy or an XDP sorter, and propidium iodide was used to exclude dead cells. The QIAamp DNA Mini Kit was used for genomic DNA extraction from samples above one million cells, and the Quick-DNA Microprep Kit was used otherwise.

The CDR3, cysteine through phenylalanine, is 15 amino acids long. Of the read, only the CDR3 DNA is kept; its 45 bases are in frame from base 1. From the germline V gene, CDR1 is MNHEY and CDR2 is SVGEGT. V and J lose 6 bases and 5 bases, and a span of 18 bases separates them. The TCR sequence derives from an adult man with HIV who was CMV-seropositive. The sample here was CD4+ T cells sorted from PBMCs after approximately 19-hour stimulation, taken from a patient who received antiretroviral therapy. Per the publication, the cell subset or site label means: CD40L-CD69- CD45RO-high memory CD4 T cells not responding to CMV lysate. The rearrangement joined TRBV6-2 or TRBV6-3 to TRBJ2-3; a tentative D call is TRBD2 (5 bases match). The nucleotide sequence is given as TGTGCCAGCAGACCTTTTGGCGAGGGTAGAGATACGCAGTATTTT. Translated, this gives CASRPFGEGRDTQYF.